This is a list of T cell receptor beta chains from one sample in a study of control samples from healthy donors and cancer patients. The table came from immunoSEQ multiplex PCR; TCRdb's copy has only in-frame clones and leaves some out. Seen here are 150,000 to 200,000 clones, 75% to 95% observed once, and the top ten hold around 2%. Sequenced sample: blood. Source of these receptors: a woman aged 40 to 50 in good health. Both conserved end residues are part of each CDR3. The D gene is left open where the match is weak. Only part of the rows carry a size: once, few, many, or a class if the clone is expanded.

d_call clone_size j_call v_call cdr3_aa cdr3_nt
. . TRBJ1-1 TRBV2 CASRGDTPASGSDVKAFF TGTGCCAGCAGGGGGGACACCCCCGCCTCGGGCAGCGATGTGAAGGCTTTCTTT
. few TRBJ2-3 TRBV5-1 CASSSPGGRASTDTQYF TGCGCCAGCAGCTCGCCTGGGGGCAGAGCTAGCACAGATACGCAGTATTTT
. . TRBJ1-6 TRBV4-1 CASSPAVPVGSPLHF TGCGCCAGCAGTCCCGCGGTTCCTGTGGGTTCACCCCTCCACTTT
. . TRBJ2-7 TRBV4-2 CASSQRDGDSYEQYF TGTGCCAGCAGCCAGCGAGACGGGGATTCCTACGAGCAGTACTTC
. once TRBJ1-1 TRBV15 CATSHSGEGRNTEAFF TGTGCCACCAGTCATTCAGGGGAGGGCAGGAACACTGAAGCTTTCTTT
. . TRBJ2-3 TRBV7-9 CASSPFRGDTQYF TGTGCCAGCAGCCCCTTCAGGGGTGATACGCAGTATTTT
TRBD1 . TRBJ1-1 TRBV2 CASLDRGEIRNTEAFF TGTGCCAGCTTGGACAGGGGGGAGATTCGGAACACTGAAGCTTTCTTT
TRBD2 . TRBJ2-3 TRBV20-1 CSASVWEAGIQDTQYF TGCAGTGCTAGTGTCTGGGAAGCGGGGATCCAAGATACGCAGTATTTT
. . TRBJ1-2 TRBV4-2 CASSHQDLGGYTF TGTGCCAGCAGCCATCAGGACCTGGGTGGCTACACCTTC
. . TRBJ2-7 TRBV13 CASSLAETRAPEQYF TGTGCCAGCAGCTTAGCCGAGACCAGGGCCCCCGAGCAGTACTTC
. . TRBJ2-1 TRBV27 CASSFELLGNEQFF TGTGCCAGCAGTTTTGAGCTCTTAGGGAATGAGCAGTTCTTC
TRBD2 . TRBJ2-2 TRBV27 CASSGGGGAVGELFF TGTGCCAGCAGTGGGGGCGGGGGGGCCGTCGGGGAGCTGTTTTTT
TRBD2 . TRBJ2-3 TRBV10-1 CASSGGGDTQYF TGCGCCAGCAGCGGCGGGGGGGATACGCAGTATTTT
. . TRBJ2-5 TRBV7-9 CASSFQGQETQYF TGTGCCAGCAGCTTCCAGGGGCAAGAGACCCAGTACTTC
TRBD1 once TRBJ2-7 TRBV7-6 CASSQEGTAYEQYF TGTGCCAGCAGCCAAGAGGGGACAGCTTACGAGCAGTACTTC
. . TRBJ1-1 TRBV13 CASSLPGRYTEAFF TGTGCCAGCAGCTTACCAGGGAGGTACACTGAAGCTTTCTTT
. . TRBJ2-4 TRBV7-7 CASTTPRQYF TGTGCCAGCACCACGCCGCGGCAGTACTTC
. . TRBJ1-5 TRBV2 CASSPRRDQPQHF TGTGCCAGCAGTCCCCGGAGGGATCAGCCCCAGCATTTT
. . TRBJ2-1 TRBV5-6 CASSLLAALNEQFF TGTGCCAGCAGCTTACTCGCGGCCCTCAATGAGCAGTTCTTC
. few TRBJ2-7 TRBV27 CASSRGSSYEQYF TGTGCCAGCAGTCGGGGGAGCTCCTACGAGCAGTACTTC
. . TRBJ2-7 TRBV5-4 CASSLGTATYEQYF TGTGCCAGCAGCTTGGGGACGGCTACCTACGAGCAGTACTTC
. . TRBJ2-3 TRBV5-6 CASSLMSIGTDTQYF TGTGCCAGCAGCTTGATGTCAATCGGCACAGATACGCAGTATTTT
. few TRBJ1-5 TRBV21-1 CASSNLTNWGNQPQHF TGTGCCAGCAGCAATCTGACGAACTGGGGCAATCAGCCCCAGCATTTT
. . TRBJ2-1 TRBV6-5 CASSYAGEPYNEQFF TGTGCCAGCAGCTACGCAGGGGAGCCCTACAATGAGCAGTTCTTC
. . TRBJ1-5 TRBV7-5 CARSAGRFYSNQPQHF TGTGCCAGAAGCGCTGGGCGCTTCTATAGCAATCAGCCCCAGCATTTT
TRBD1 once TRBJ1-2 TRBV27 CASSLSGTANYGYTF TGTGCCAGCAGTTTATCCGGGACAGCTAACTATGGCTACACCTTC
. . TRBJ1-1 TRBV6-1 CASSEPGRATEAFF TGTGCCAGCAGTGAACCTGGCCGGGCTACTGAAGCTTTCTTT
. . TRBJ2-3 TRBV11-3 CASSLTGTSLNTQYF TGTGCCAGCAGCTTAACCGGCACATCGCTCAATACGCAGTATTTT
TRBD1 . TRBJ1-5 TRBV6-5 CASRLRQGGNQPQHF TGTGCCAGCAGATTGCGACAGGGCGGCAATCAGCCCCAGCATTTT
. few TRBJ1-1 TRBV28 CASSFLQGGTEAFF TGTGCCAGCAGTTTTTTGCAGGGTGGGACTGAAGCTTTCTTT
TRBD2 . TRBJ2-3 TRBV5-1 CASTTFRGGTDTQYF TGCGCCAGCACTACTTTCCGGGGGGGCACAGATACGCAGTATTTT
. . TRBJ2-4 TRBV19 CASSTPGSAKNIQYF TGTGCCAGTAGTACCCCAGGGTCGGCCAAAAACATTCAGTACTTC
. . TRBJ2-1 TRBV5-6 CASSLAGGGFTYNEQFF TGTGCCAGCAGCTTGGCTGGGGGGGGCTTCACCTACAATGAGCAGTTCTTC
TRBD2 . TRBJ2-1 TRBV19 CASWGGGQYNEQFF TGTGCCAGTTGGGGCGGGGGGCAGTACAATGAGCAGTTCTTC
TRBD2 . TRBJ2-6 TRBV3-1/TRBV3-2 CASSQAAGTSSSGANVLTF TGTGCCAGCAGCCAAGCAGCCGGGACTAGTAGTTCTGGGGCCAACGTCCTGACTTTC
. . TRBJ1-6 TRBV2 CASSEQQGLALHF TGTGCCAGCAGTGAACAACAGGGTTTAGCCCTCCACTTT
. . TRBJ1-1 TRBV5-1 CASSLTENTEAFF TGCGCCAGCAGCTTGACAGAGAACACTGAAGCTTTCTTT
. . TRBJ2-2 TRBV27 CASSLSVIPTGELFF TGTGCCAGCAGTTTATCGGTAATACCCACCGGGGAGCTGTTTTTT
. once TRBJ2-1 TRBV9 CASSAQSSYNEQFF TGTGCCAGCAGCGCACAGAGCTCCTACAATGAGCAGTTCTTC
. . TRBJ2-5 TRBV5-4 CASSPPGSETQYF TGTGCCAGCAGCCCCCCTGGTAGCGAGACCCAGTACTTC
. . TRBJ1-2 TRBV15 CAHRPVVGYTF TGTGCCCACAGGCCCGTGGTTGGCTACACCTTC
TRBD1 . TRBJ1-2 TRBV5-5 CASSLGFGQGRIYGYTF TGTGCCAGCAGCTTGGGGTTTGGACAGGGGCGAATCTATGGCTACACCTTC
TRBD1 once TRBJ1-1 TRBV13 CASSSSGTGKPEAFF TGTGCCAGCAGCTCTTCCGGGACAGGGAAACCTGAAGCTTTCTTT
TRBD1 . TRBJ2-7 TRBV7-9 CASRPTGTGDSYEQYF TGTGCCAGCAGACCGACGGGGACAGGGGATTCCTACGAGCAGTACTTC
. . TRBJ2-7 TRBV6-6 CASNGGNEQYF TGTGCCAGCAATGGGGGGAACGAGCAGTACTTC
TRBD1 . TRBJ1-1 TRBV2 CASSKDRSDTEAFF TGTGCCAGCAGTAAGGACAGGTCGGACACTGAAGCTTTCTTT
. . TRBJ2-1 TRBV4-1 CASSQVSLAHNEQFF TGCGCCAGCAGCCAAGTAAGCCTAGCGCACAATGAGCAGTTCTTC
TRBD1 . TRBJ2-7 TRBV27 CASPLPRQGYEQYF TGTGCCAGCCCGCTTCCGAGACAGGGATACGAGCAGTACTTC
. . TRBJ1-1 TRBV27 CASSPGTVNTEAFF TGTGCCAGCAGTCCTGGGACTGTGAACACTGAAGCTTTCTTT
. . TRBJ1-4 TRBV4-2 CASSQDWGEWEKLFF TGTGCCAGCAGCCAAGATTGGGGGGAATGGGAAAAACTGTTTTTT
. . TRBJ2-1 TRBV29-1 CSGGAGNNVYNEQFF TGCAGCGGAGGGGCAGGGAACAACGTCTACAATGAGCAGTTCTTC
. . TRBJ2-3 TRBV7-3 CASSLSGTTSTDTQYF TGTGCCAGCAGCCTCTCCGGGACAACTAGCACAGATACGCAGTATTTT